Ten or more counts support the clone carrying this T cell receptor (beta chain). Antigen unknown. The data were taken from a study of Graves' ophthalmopathy and Graves' hyperthyroidism. The TCR beta CDR3 regions underwent amplification from RNA transcripts. Investigators did first-round RT-PCR with HTBI primers, then second-round multiplex PCR. TCRdb used MiXCR to reprocess the multiplex PCR reads, holding one entry per CDR3 protein. The table shows fewer than 250,000 distinct CDR3 sequences, with approximately 29% occurring only once. Symptoms, serum thyroxine and TRAb, thyroid ultrasound, and orbital computed tomography formed the diagnostic basis. What supplied the PBMCs was over 8.5 ml of fresh peripheral blood. General observations from the study: Ophthalmopathy progression prediction by the model yielded a sensitivity of about 70% and a specificity of around 72%. Classification of ophthalmopathy versus stable hyperthyroidism by a 13-signature model yielded around 91% sensitivity and roughly 80% specificity.

Sequenced sample: peripheral blood. The sequence came from a man aged 45 to 65 with Graves' ophthalmopathy.

The CDR3 reads CASSFNRIETQYF. The CDR3 DNA follows: TGTGCCAGCAGTTTCAACAGGATCGAGACCCAGTACTTC. The chain is built from TRBV12-3 or TRBV12-4 and TRBJ2-5; a possible D gene is TRBD1 (5 bases). This CDR3 region has 13 residues. V lost 3 bases, J lost 5 bases, and 10 bases lay in between.